Below are 20 T cell receptor beta chains sequenced from a single sample in a study of graft-versus-host responses after intestinal transplantation. Their antigen targets remain unknown. Generated by immunoSEQ multiplex PCR, the TCRdb table keeps only in-frame clones and is missing some. The table lists 130,000 or so clones, approximately 92% of them singletons, with over 0.15% in the top ten. The input for sequencing was unstimulated CD4+ T cells sorted from spleen or lymph node cells, taken before intestinal transplant. These receptors were obtained from a human donor who received an intestinal transplant.

The J gene is TRBJ2-3, the V gene TRBV11-3, with D unresolved. V was pared by 5 bases and J by 9 bases, with 12 bases between. The germline gives CDR1 SGHNT, CDR2 YENEEA. This CDR3 has 12 residues. The CDR3 loop reads CASSPDGRTQYF. The CDR3 nucleotides are TGTGCCAGCAGCCCAGACGGACGGACGCAGTATTTT.

The chain uses TRBV6-5 and TRBJ2-7; 8 bases are shared with TRBD1. The CDR3 sequence is 12 residues long. J lost 6 bases, V lost 6 bases, and 4 bases had no gene match. Germline CDR1 and CDR2: MNHEY and SVGAGI. The CDR3 protein is CASRRTGSEQYF. CDR3 sequence (DNA): TGTGCCAGCAGGCGGACAGGGAGCGAGCAGTACTTC.

A few counts support this clone. CDR3 residues: CASSEGTNSPLHF. CDR3 coding DNA: TGTGCCAGCTCCGAGGGGACTAATTCACCCCTCCACTTT. This chain joins TRBV18 and TRBJ1-6; D perhaps matches TRBD1 (5 bases). The germline gives CDR1 KGHSH, CDR2 LQKENI. The V end was cut by 6 bases, the J end by 6 bases, with 9 bases between. The CDR3 is 13 residues long.

The CDR3 region is CASSSQGETQYF. The CDR3 DNA reads TGTGCCAGCAGCTCCCAGGGGGAGACCCAGTACTTC. The chain employs TRBV13 and TRBJ2-5; D is possibly TRBD1 (6 bases). Germline CDR1 PRHDT, CDR2 FYEKMQ (reference sequence). The CDR3 is 12 amino acids. Trimming removed 4 bases at V and 5 bases at J, with 8 bases between.

This chain links TRBV2 with TRBJ2-7; 8 nucleotides agree with TRBD1. The CDR3 consists of 16 residues. CDR1 and CDR2 from the germline V gene are SNHLY and FYNNEI. V shed 6 bases and J 0 bases; nucleotides not matched to a gene: 10. The CDR3, as DNA: TGTGCCAGCAGCAGCGACAGGGGAAGCGGCTCCTACGAGCAGTACTTC. Protein: CASSSDRGSGSYEQYF.

The CDR3 sequence is CASSPGRTGLVGFNGYTF. As DNA, the CDR3 is TGTGCCAGCTCACCAGGGAGGACAGGGCTGGTTGGGTTCAATGGCTACACCTTC. The genes are TRBV18 and TRBJ1-2; TRBD1 matches at 8 bases. Looked up from germline, CDR1 is KGHSH and CDR2 is LQKENI. The CDR3 spans 18 residues. Trimming removed 2 bases from V and 6 bases from J; junction bases left unmatched: 17.

The chain is built from TRBV7-9 and TRBJ2-5; D perhaps matches TRBD2 (6 bases). Germline V gene sequence: CDR1 SEHNR, CDR2 FQNEAQ (reference sequence). The CDR3 covers 15 residues. V was shortened by 3 bases and J by 1 base, with 12 bases between the two germline ends. This chain's CDR3 is CASSLTAGIQETQYF. Here the CDR3 DNA reads TGTGCCAGCAGCTTGACGGCGGGGATCCAAGAGACCCAGTACTTC.

This chain joins TRBV10-3 and TRBJ2-1; perhaps D is TRBD1 or TRBD2 (5 bases each). V was cut by 10 bases and J by 3 bases, with 16 bases left in between. Per the germline V gene, CDR1 is ENHRY and CDR2 is SYGVKD. CDR3 length equals 14 residues. This chain's CDR3 is CATTPRGLYNEQFF. The CDR3, as DNA: TGTGCCACTACCCCACGGGGCCTCTACAATGAGCAGTTCTTC.

V gene TRBV18 combines with J gene TRBJ1-6; D ambiguous. The CDR3 has 16 residues. Trimming left V 4 bases short and J 0 bases short, with 10 bases between. Germline CDR1 is KGHSH and CDR2 is LQKENI. CDR3 nucleotide sequence: TGTGCCAGCTCACAGACGGGTAGCTCCTATAATTCACCCCTCCACTTT. Translated, it gives CASSQTGSSYNSPLHF.

The count of this clone is one. This sequence joins TRBV30 and TRBJ1-2; TRBD1 matches at 7 bases. The germline V gene encodes CDR1 GTSNPN and CDR2 SVGIG (reference sequence). J lost 5 bases, V lost 5 bases, and 11 bases had no gene match. This CDR3 has 14 residues. The CDR3, as DNA: TGTGCCTGGGACAGGGAGCTTTACGGGTATGGCTACACCTTC. Residues: CAWDRELYGYGYTF. The whole variable domain, filled in from reference TRBV30 and TRBJ1-2, reads SQTIHQWPATLVQPVGSPLSLECTVEGTSNPNLYWYRQAAGRGLQLLFYSVGIGQISSEVPQNLSASRPQDRQFILSSKKLLLSDSGFYLCAWDRELYGYGYTFGSGTRLTVV.

This clone was seen only a few times. The V and J genes are TRBV6-5 and TRBJ1-3, with D perhaps TRBD1 (5 bases). From germline, CDR1 is MNHEY and CDR2 SVGAGI. The CDR3 has 13 residues. The V and J ends lost 5 bases and 4 bases respectively, with 9 bases between them. The CDR3 is CASSQGRGNTIYF. The DNA of the CDR3 is TGTGCCAGCAGTCAGGGACGAGGAAACACCATATATTTT.

This clone was observed a single time. V is TRBV2 and J is TRBJ1-2; D is ambiguous. V was pared by 6 bases and J by 8 bases, with 13 bases between. Germline V gene data show CDR1 as SNHLY and CDR2 as FYNNEI. The CDR3 contains 12 residues. Here the CDR3 DNA reads TGTGCCAGCAGGTGGGAAGAGGAAGGCTACACCTTC. Residues: CASRWEEEGYTF.

In DNA, the CDR3 is TGCGCCAGCAGCCCAACGGAGACGGCTATGAACACTGAAGCTTTCTTT. Translating gives CASSPTETAMNTEAFF. V is TRBV4-1 and J is TRBJ1-1; D unresolved. With 4 bases removed from V and 0 bases from J, the gap between germline ends came to 15 bases. The germline CDR1 and CDR2 sequences are MGHRA and YSYEKL. This CDR3 is built from 16 residues.

This sequence joins TRBV6-5 and TRBJ2-1, with 7 bases lining up with TRBD2. CDR3 length: 15 amino acids. V lost 2 bases, J lost 12 bases, and 13 bases stayed unmatched. Germline-derived CDR1 and CDR2 are MNHEY and SVGAGI. CDR3 DNA sequence: TGTGCCAGCAGTTACGGACGAGGGGAGGGATGGGGGCAGTTCTTC. Protein sequence: CASSYGRGEGWGQFF.

The V and J genes are TRBV19 and TRBJ2-5, with 9 bases that match TRBD1. Judging by the DNA end, TRBJ2-7 fits better; the J call may be wrong. The V gene's germline CDR1 is LNHDA and CDR2 SQIVND (reference sequence). This CDR3 contains 14 residues. The CDR3 nucleotides read TGTGCCAGTAGCCTGACAGGGGGTCTATACGAGCAGTACTTC. Protein product: CASSLTGGLYEQYF.

The V call is TRBV5-1, the J call TRBJ2-5; TRBD2 aligns across 10 bases. Germline V gene sequence: CDR1 SGHRS, CDR2 YFSETQ. CDR3 length: 15 amino acids. Trimming cost V 5 bases and J 2 bases; bases outside gene matches: 6. The CDR3 DNA sequence: TGCGCCAGCAGTAGGCGAGCGGGGGGGCAAGAGACCCAGTACTTC. It translates to CASSRRAGGQETQYF. Full variable domain (outside the CDR3, taken from reference TRBV5-1 and TRBJ2-5): KAGVTQTPRYLIKTRGQQVTLSCSPISGHRSVSWYQQTPGQGLQFLFEYFSETQRNKGNFPGRFSGRQFSNSRSEMNVSTLELGDSALYLCASSRRAGGQETQYFGPGTRLLVL.

The CDR3 region is CASSELVRDGYTF. The CDR3 bases are TGTGCCAGCAGTGAGCTAGTCAGGGATGGCTACACCTTC. V gene TRBV2 combines with J gene TRBJ1-2; tentative D call: TRBD1 (5 bases). Germline lookup yields CDR1 SNHLY and CDR2 FYNNEI. The V end was cut by 3 bases, the J end by 6 bases, with 11 bases between. The CDR3 extends over 13 amino acids.

V gene TRBV11-3 combines with J gene TRBJ2-1, with 7 bases identical to TRBD2. The V gene end was trimmed by 0 bases and the J gene end by 2 bases; junction bases not matched to a gene: 10. There are 18 residues in the CDR3. CDR1 and CDR2 from the germline V gene are SGHNT and YENEEA. The CDR3 protein is CASSLDGGGFSAYNEQFF. In nucleotides, the CDR3 is TGTGCCAGCAGCTTAGATGGGGGAGGGTTTAGCGCCTACAATGAGCAGTTCTTC.

The chain employs TRBV5-1 and TRBJ2-3; D is unresolved. Trimming took off 4 bases at V and 1 base at J, with 10 bases between the two ends. CDR1 and CDR2 (germline): SGHRS, YFSETQ. This CDR3 is 14 amino acids long. CDR3 nucleotide sequence: TGCGCCAGCAGCGCAACCGGGCGCACAGATACGCAGTATTTT. It translates to CASSATGRTDTQYF.

The chain joins TRBV11-2 to TRBJ1-2, with unresolved D. Trimming removed 0 bases from V and 0 bases from J, with 8 bases in between. This CDR3 contains 15 residues. The germline gives CDR1 SGHAT, CDR2 FQNNGV. CDR3 amino acids: CASSLEVRPNYGYTF. The CDR3 nucleotides are TGTGCCAGCAGCTTAGAAGTCCGCCCTAACTATGGCTACACCTTC. Full variable domain (rest looked up from reference TRBV11-2 and TRBJ1-2): EAGVAQSPRYKIIEKRQSVAFWCNPISGHATLYWYQQILGQGPKLLIQFQNNGVVDDSQLPKDRFSAERLKGVDSTLKIQPAKLEDSAVYLCASSLEVRPNYGYTFGSGTRLTVV.